Listed below are T cell receptor beta chains from one sample, sequenced in a study of blood T cell repertoires in COVID-19. The method was immunoSEQ multiplex PCR; TCRdb's version includes in-frame clones alone and lacks a portion of them. This table holds around 230,000 clones, 70% to 85% found once. The sequenced sample consisted of peripheral blood. The origin of the receptors is a woman of 80 years or more with acute or convalescent COVID-19. Each CDR3 is given with its conserved first and last residue. D genes are given only for firm matches. Size values are once, few and many counts, or a class for expanded clones, and some rows have none.

d_gene	v_gene	j_gene	abundance	CDR3aa	CDR3nt
NA	TRBV28	TRBJ2-1	many	CASNPGGSLPEQFF	TGTGCCAGCAACCCCGGGGGTAGCCTCCCTGAGCAGTTCTTC
NA	TRBV7-9	TRBJ1-5	NA	CASSPSTPGGNQPQHF	TGTGCCAGCAGCCCTTCGACACCCGGTGGCAATCAGCCCCAGCATTTT
NA	TRBV27	TRBJ2-2	NA	CASSSRVGTGELFF	TGTGCCAGCAGTTCCAGGGTCGGCACCGGGGAGCTGTTTTTT
TRBD1	TRBV5-1	TRBJ1-3	NA	CASSLRDRGGLAGNTIYF	TGCGCCAGCAGCTTGAGGGACAGGGGAGGACTTGCTGGAAACACCATATATTTT
NA	TRBV6-5	TRBJ2-2	few	CASSYYPGRTGELFF	TGTGCCAGCAGTTATTACCCAGGGAGGACCGGGGAGCTGTTTTTT
NA	TRBV12-3/TRBV12-4	TRBJ2-1	few	CASALARHEQFF	TGTGCCAGCGCCCTTGCGAGGCATGAGCAGTTCTTC
NA	TRBV19	TRBJ1-5	NA	CASSIDLSPQHF	TGTGCCAGTAGTATAGATCTTTCTCCCCAGCATTTT
NA	TRBV6-5	TRBJ2-3	NA	CASKVGGTDTQYF	TGTGCCAGCAAAGTAGGGGGCACAGATACGCAGTATTTT
NA	TRBV7-9	TRBJ1-1	NA	CASSAGLMNTEAFF	TGTGCCAGCAGCGCGGGACTGATGAACACTGAAGCTTTCTTT
NA	TRBV15	TRBJ1-6	once	CATSRDPQGNSPLHF	TGTGCCACCAGCAGAGATCCCCAGGGGAATTCACCCCTCCACTTT
TRBD1	TRBV2	TRBJ1-2	once	CASSRGTVDYGYTF	TGTGCCAGCAGCCGAGGGACAGTAGACTATGGCTACACCTTC
TRBD2	TRBV19	TRBJ2-3	NA	CATTERGASTDTQYF	TGTGCCACCACGGAGCGGGGTGCCAGCACAGATACGCAGTATTTT
NA	TRBV6-2/TRBV6-3	TRBJ2-1	NA	CASSYGGNLYNEQFF	TGTGCCAGCAGTTACGGGGGGAACCTCTACAATGAGCAGTTCTTC
NA	TRBV6-4	TRBJ2-2	NA	CASSALGTGELFF	TGTGCCAGCAGTGCCCTCGGCACCGGGGAGCTGTTTTTT
NA	TRBV5-1	TRBJ1-6	NA	CASSLTDSTSPLHF	TGCGCCAGCAGCTTGACGGACTCCACTTCACCCCTCCACTTT
TRBD1	TRBV5-1	TRBJ1-6	NA	CASSPGQGASPLHF	TGCGCCAGCAGCCCGGGACAGGGAGCTTCACCCCTCCACTTT
TRBD2	TRBV4-2	TRBJ2-6	NA	CASSQDVAGGITGANVLTF	TGTGCCAGCAGCCAAGACGTAGCGGGGGGGATAACTGGGGCCAACGTCCTGACTTTC
NA	TRBV28	TRBJ1-2	NA	CASSLQGQGRGYTF	TGTGCCAGCAGTTTACAAGGGCAGGGCAGAGGCTACACCTTC
NA	TRBV7-9	TRBJ2-3	NA	CASSQGVAQYF	TGTGCCAGCAGCCAAGGAGTCGCGCAGTATTTT
TRBD1	TRBV5-1	TRBJ2-2	NA	CASSSNGQGNTGELFF	TGCGCCAGCAGCTCGAATGGACAGGGGAACACCGGGGAGCTGTTTTTT
NA	TRBV4-2	TRBJ2-5	NA	CASSPGSGETQYF	TGTGCCAGCAGCCCCGGGTCTGGAGAGACCCAGTACTTC
NA	TRBV6-2/TRBV6-3	TRBJ2-6	NA	CASSYSPPGVFSGANVLTF	TGTGCCAGCAGTTACTCCCCCCCCGGGGTTTTCTCTGGGGCCAACGTCCTGACTTTC
NA	TRBV30	TRBJ1-2	NA	CAWSSGNGYTF	TGTGCCTGGAGTAGCGGGAATGGCTACACCTTC
TRBD1	TRBV12-3/TRBV12-4	TRBJ2-7	once	CASSGQGAREQYF	TGTGCCAGCAGCGGACAGGGGGCGAGGGAGCAGTACTTC
NA	TRBV11-2	TRBJ2-2	NA	CASRRPGTSTGELFF	TGTGCCAGCAGGCGCCCCGGGACATCCACCGGGGAGCTGTTTTTT
NA	TRBV6-5	TRBJ1-5	NA	CASSYSPGRQPQHF	TGTGCCAGCAGTTACAGTCCCGGGAGGCAGCCCCAGCATTTT
TRBD1	TRBV2	TRBJ1-2	NA	CASSETPGQSFYGYTF	TGTGCCAGCAGTGAAACCCCGGGACAGTCATTCTATGGCTACACCTTC
TRBD2	TRBV5-1	TRBJ2-7	NA	CASSLSPGGPYEQYF	TGCGCCAGCAGCTTGTCGCCGGGAGGTCCCTACGAGCAGTACTTC
NA	TRBV6-5	TRBJ1-2	NA	CASSYKAGGDYGYTF	TGTGCCAGCAGTTACAAGGCGGGGGGTGACTATGGCTACACCTTC
NA	TRBV29-1	TRBJ2-5	NA	CSVARGDQETQYF	TGCAGCGTTGCCAGGGGGGACCAAGAGACCCAGTACTTC
TRBD1	TRBV2	TRBJ1-4	NA	CASKSGTGYVAANEKLFF	TGTGCCAGCAAATCCGGGACAGGGTATGTGGCTGCTAATGAAAAACTGTTTTTT
NA	TRBV30	TRBJ1-2	NA	CAWREAGASYGYTF	TGTGCCTGGAGAGAAGCAGGGGCATCCTATGGCTACACCTTC
TRBD1	TRBV3-1/TRBV3-2	TRBJ1-6	NA	CASSQELTGQGYISSSPLHF	TGTGCCAGCAGCCAAGAACTTACTGGACAGGGCTATATTTCGAGTTCACCCCTCCACTTT
NA	TRBV28	TRBJ1-2	NA	CASSTQANGYTF	TGTGCCAGCAGTACCCAGGCAAATGGCTACACCTTC
TRBD1	TRBV28	TRBJ2-3	NA	CASSLYDRDLSTDTQYF	TGTGCCAGCAGTCTATACGACAGGGACCTAAGCACAGATACGCAGTATTTT
NA	TRBV15	TRBJ1-3	NA	CATKRDFSGNTIYF	TGTGCCACCAAGCGGGACTTCTCTGGAAACACCATATATTTT
TRBD2	TRBV28	TRBJ2-5	once	CASSLGLAGFRGETQYF	TGTGCCAGCAGTTTGGGACTAGCGGGGTTCCGAGGGGAGACCCAGTACTTC
TRBD1	TRBV6-5	TRBJ2-7	NA	CASSRRDRRMFEQYF	TGTGCCAGCAGCCGCCGGGACAGAAGGATGTTCGAGCAGTACTTC
NA	TRBV5-5	TRBJ2-7	NA	CASSLSGPGLDEQYF	TGTGCCAGCAGCTTGTCTGGTCCGGGGTTGGACGAGCAGTACTTC
TRBD1	TRBV5-1	TRBJ2-7	NA	CASSPDRGTGFYEQYF	TGCGCCAGCAGCCCGGACAGGGGTACAGGGTTCTACGAGCAGTACTTC
TRBD1	TRBV2	TRBJ1-2	NA	CASTQQGIGGYTF	TGTGCCAGCACTCAACAGGGGATAGGGGGCTACACCTTC
NA	TRBV9	TRBJ2-3	NA	CASSPAGTSTDTQYF	TGTGCCAGCAGCCCAGCAGGTACTAGCACAGATACGCAGTATTTT
NA	TRBV12-3/TRBV12-4	TRBJ1-6	NA	CAVREQTGSPLHF	TGTGCCGTGAGGGAACAGACGGGTTCACCCCTCCACTTT
NA	TRBV29-1	TRBJ1-2	NA	CSVPYDTNYGYTF	TGCAGCGTCCCATACGACACGAACTATGGCTACACCTTC